What follows are 14 T cell receptor beta chains derived from one specimen sequenced in a study of control samples from healthy donors and cancer patients. This table comes from immunoSEQ multiplex PCR, and its TCRdb copy is limited to in-frame clones, with some not included. The sample yields under 450,000 clones, 75% to 95% seen once. The sequencing input was PBMCs. These TCRs come from a man in his forties or fifties with head and neck cancer.

The chain uses TRBV6-5 and TRBJ2-2; TRBD1 aligns across 8 bases. CDR3 length: 15 residues. V shed 2 bases, J shed 4 bases, and the junction held 3 bases outside the gene matches. Germline-derived CDR1 and CDR2 are MNHEY and SVGAGI. The CDR3 sequence is CASSYGRGLTGELFF. CDR3 in DNA: TGTGCCAGCAGTTACGGCAGGGGGCTCACCGGGGAGCTGTTTTTT.

This clone showed up just once. CDR3 loop: CASSNPAYEQYF. The CDR3 DNA sequence: TGTGCCAGCAGTAACCCGGCCTACGAGCAGTACTTC. The rearrangement uses TRBV6-1 and TRBJ2-7; D remains unclear. Trimming stripped 5 bases from V and 2 bases from J, with 7 bases between. The CDR3 contains 12 residues. CDR1 is MNHNS, CDR2 SASEGT, per germline.

The chain links TRBV7-8 to TRBJ1-1, with unresolved D. The germline V and J ends were trimmed by 5 bases and 0 bases, with 10 bases remaining between them. Germline V CDR1 and CDR2: SGHVS, FQNEAQ. The CDR3 has 14 amino acids. The CDR3 DNA sequence: TGTGCCAGCAGCCTTGCCGGGATGAACACTGAAGCTTTCTTT. It codes for CASSLAGMNTEAFF.

The chain employs TRBV28 and TRBJ2-5; maybe TRBD1 (6 bases). Trimming left V 3 bases short and J 0 bases short, with 8 bases between. The CDR3 is 14 residues long. Germline V gives CDR1 MDHEN, CDR2 SYDVKM. In nucleotides, the CDR3 is TGTGCCAGCAGTTTGACAGGCTACCAAGAGACCCAGTACTTC. It codes for CASSLTGYQETQYF.

This clone has a single count. The chain links TRBV30 to TRBJ2-7; 7 bases map to TRBD1. This CDR3 contains 16 residues. Germline V gives CDR1 GTSNPN, CDR2 SVGIG (reference sequence). The J segment lost 4 bases and the V segment lost 0 bases, leaving 12 bases of the junction unmatched. The CDR3 DNA reads as TGTGCCTGGAGTGTTATCAGGCCAACCAGGGGGTACGAGCAGTACTTC. The encoded protein is CAWSVIRPTRGYEQYF.

CDR3 sequence reads: CASSETHRGPLNYGYTF. The CDR3 region has the DNA TGTGCCAGCAGTGAAACACACCGAGGACCTTTGAACTATGGCTACACCTTC. The chain couples TRBV2 to TRBJ1-2; D unresolved. Germline assignment: CDR1 SNHLY and CDR2 FYNNEI. V was cut by 2 bases and J by 2 bases, with 18 bases left in between. The CDR3 is 17 amino acids.

The V and J genes are TRBV9 and TRBJ2-3; 9 bases are a match to TRBD2. Germline CDR1 reads SGDLS; CDR2 reads YYNGEE. The CDR3 is made up of 16 amino acids. Trimming took 4 bases from V and 3 from J; bases not matched to a gene: 9. In nucleotides, the CDR3 is TGTGCCAGCAGCTCTAGACCGGGACTAGCTACAGATACGCAGTATTTT. Amino acid sequence: CASSSRPGLATDTQYF. The variable domain in full, with the rest retrieved from reference TRBV9 and TRBJ2-3, is DSGVTQTPKHLITATGQRVTLRCSPRSGDLSVYWYQQSLDQGLQFLIQYYNGEERAKGNILERFSAQQFPDLHSELNLSSLELGDSALYFCASSSRPGLATDTQYFGPGTRLTVL.

The chain uses TRBV3-1 (or the pseudogene TRBV3-2) and TRBJ1-2; the match to TRBD1 covers 8 bases. V lost 1 base, J lost 3 bases, and 4 bases stayed unmatched. CDR3 length: 15 residues. Germline V gives CDR1 LGHDT, CDR2 YNNKEL (reference sequence). The CDR3 reads CASSQGQGMDYGYTF. The CDR3 DNA reads as TGTGCCAGCAGCCAAGGACAGGGGATGGACTATGGCTACACCTTC.

The chain is built from TRBV20-1 and TRBJ1-1; D unresolved. Per the germline V gene, CDR1 is DFQATT and CDR2 is SNEGSKA (reference sequence). V lost 3 bases and J lost 0, with 14 bases in between. CDR3 length equals 15 residues. CDR3 protein: CSASRWNAMNTEAFF. CDR3 DNA: TGCAGTGCTAGTCGGTGGAACGCAATGAACACTGAAGCTTTCTTT.

The rearrangement joins TRBV4-3 to TRBJ2-1, with D unresolved. Per germline, CDR1 LGHNA and CDR2 YSLEER. The CDR3 length is 14 residues. V was shortened by 0 bases and J by 8 bases, with 11 bases between the two germline ends. The CDR3 nucleotides read TGCGCCAGCAGCCAAGATCCACGTTATCATGAGCAGTTCTTC. Translating it yields CASSQDPRYHEQFF.

The J gene is TRBJ1-5, the V gene TRBV6-4; D gene ambiguous. Trimming pared 10 bases from V and 9 bases from J, leaving 16 bases between. CDR1 and CDR2 from the germline V gene are MRHNA and SNTAGT. This CDR3 comprises 12 residues. In DNA form, the CDR3 reads TGTGCCATCCGACCAGCCCGAGGGCCCCAGCATTTT. This gives the protein CAIRPARGPQHF.

The J gene is TRBJ2-7, the V gene TRBV7-2; 10 nucleotides line up with TRBD1. The CDR3 runs to 18 residues. Germline CDR1 is SGHTA and CDR2 is FQGNSA. J gave up 0 bases and V 3 bases, and 11 bases lay outside the gene matches. The CDR3 DNA follows: TGTGCCAGCAGCTTGGGATTTCCGGGACAGGGGATCTCCTACGAGCAGTACTTC. Protein sequence: CASSLGFPGQGISYEQYF.

The chain recombines TRBV20-1 with TRBJ2-2; tentative D call: TRBD2 (6 bases). Germline V gene sequence: CDR1 DFQATT, CDR2 SNEGSKA (reference sequence). The CDR3 loop spans 14 amino acids. The ends were cut back, 3 bases at V and 5 bases at J, with 13 bases in the middle. CDR3 nucleotide sequence: TGCAGTGCTAGTCGCTCCGGGACTACCGGGGAGCTGTTTTTT. This gives the protein CSASRSGTTGELFF.

The chain combines TRBV6-5 with TRBJ2-7, with D possibly being TRBD1 (7 bases). CDR3 length: 15 amino acids. V was shortened by 1 base and J by 2 bases, with 12 bases between the two germline ends. Germline loops: CDR1 MNHEY, CDR2 SVGAGI. In nucleotides, the CDR3 is TGTGCCAGCAGTTACTTCAGGGGGGAAACCTACGAGCAGTACTTC. As protein: CASSYFRGETYEQYF.